The T cell receptor (beta chain) under discussion was sequenced for a study of shared clonotypes between healthy human individuals. Original processing methods: Filtering was not the same, since immunoSEQ gave junction-only sequences without quality scores. TCRdb's copy holds only in-frame clones and misses some; the assay was immunoSEQ multiplex PCR. Clonal size and the V and J genes are those of that table, whereas D and trimming came from the DNA. The sample records around 2,100,000 clones, about 95% being singletons. As regards this clone: The antigen remains undetermined.

Naive CD8 cells comprised CD45RO-negative, CCR7-positively selected cells, excluding terminally differentiated effector memory CD45RA+ cells. Adult donors, all healthy and HIV-negative, had no recent acute infections or vaccinations. Study-wide results and limits: The sharing of about 5.3% of naive CD4 clonotypes was seen across a few donors. Represented genetic and exposure-history diversity was restricted by having few donors.

V dropped 0 bases and J dropped 5 bases, with 9 bases sitting between them. The length of the CDR3 is 14 residues. CDR1 and CDR2 from the germline V gene are SGDLS and YYNGEE. Source material: naive CD8+ T cells sorted from blood. The receptor's source is a man between 18 and 29 years old in good health. The V and J genes are TRBV9 and TRBJ1-5; D not resolved. This CDR3 is CASSVADADQPQHF. The CDR3, as DNA: TGTGCCAGCAGCGTAGCGGACGCAGATCAGCCCCAGCATTTT.